This is a list of T cell receptor beta chains from one sample in a study of cytomegalovirus exposure and HLA in healthy donors. Data came from immunoSEQ multiplex PCR; TCRdb stores just in-frame clones and leaves some out. The table shows fewer than 250,000 clones, with roughly four fifths occurring only once. Input material: PBMCs. Receptors originate from a woman aged 45 to 65 in good health and CMV-seropositive. The CDR3 runs from the conserved cysteine through the conserved F or W. The D gene is left open where the match is weak. Size values are once, few and many counts, or a class for expanded clones, and some rows have none.

TRBV7-9	-	-	TRBJ1-3	TGTACCAGCAGCCCCGCCTGGGCAACGGACACCATATATTTT	CTSSPAWATDTIYF
TRBV4-3	few	-	TRBJ2-3	TGCGCCAGCAGCCAAGATCTAGTTTCAGATACGCAGTATTTT	CASSQDLVSDTQYF
TRBV18	-	TRBD1	TRBJ1-4	TGTGCCAGCTCACAGGGACAGGGGGCGGCTAATGAAAAACTGTTTTTT	CASSQGQGAANEKLFF
TRBV5-1	-	-	TRBJ1-6	TGCGCCAGCTCCGATGACAGTCTCAATTCACCCCTCCACTTT	CASSDDSLNSPLHF
TRBV5-1	-	-	TRBJ1-2	TGCGCCAGCAGCCGGACAGACAACTATGGCTACACCTTC	CASSRTDNYGYTF
TRBV2	once	TRBD1	TRBJ1-2	TGTGCCAGCAGGGACCAGGGGGACTATGGCTACACCTTC	CASRDQGDYGYTF
TRBV19	-	-	TRBJ2-2	TGTGCCAGTAGTATTAACCGGGACACCACCGGGGAGCTGTTTTTT	CASSINRDTTGELFF
TRBV18	-	-	TRBJ1-5	TGTGCCAGCTCACTACAGGGAGGGAATCAGCCCCAGCATTTT	CASSLQGGNQPQHF
TRBV27	-	TRBD1	TRBJ1-3	TGTGCCAGCAGGCGGACAGGTTCTGGAAACACCATATATTTT	CASRRTGSGNTIYF
TRBV5-4	-	TRBD2	TRBJ2-3	TGTGCCAGCAGCCCCGGGACTAGCGGGGGCCGGAGCACAGATACGCAGTATTTT	CASSPGTSGGRSTDTQYF
TRBV18	-	-	TRBJ1-5	TGTGCCAGCTCACCCGGACTAGGCCGAGGAAGTAATCAGCCCCAGCATTTT	CASSPGLGRGSNQPQHF
TRBV10-3	-	TRBD1	TRBJ2-6	TGTGCCATCAGTCCCTTCCGGGACAGGGGGCTAGGGGCCAACGTCCTGACTTTC	CAISPFRDRGLGANVLTF
TRBV7-9	few	-	TRBJ1-2	TGTGCCAGCAGCTTAGCGCGTAGTCATGGCTACACCTTC	CASSLARSHGYTF
TRBV28	-	-	TRBJ1-2	TGTGCCAGCAGTATACAGGACGGGGGGGTCGGAGTCTACACCTTC	CASSIQDGGVGVYTF
TRBV30	few	-	TRBJ1-5	TGTGCCTGGAAGGGGAATAGCAATCAGCCCCAGCATTTT	CAWKGNSNQPQHF
TRBV6-5	-	-	TRBJ1-2	TGTGCCAGCAGCCCCACCGGAAGGGCGGGTGGCTACACCTTC	CASSPTGRAGGYTF
TRBV2	-	-	TRBJ2-7	TGTGCCAGCAGTCTACGACAGGTGTCCTACGAGCAGTACTTC	CASSLRQVSYEQYF
TRBV7-9	-	TRBD1	TRBJ1-3	TGTGCCAGCAGCTTAGGACAGGGCTCTGGAAACACCATATATTTT	CASSLGQGSGNTIYF
TRBV27	once	-	TRBJ2-5	TGTGCCAGCAGTTGGAGGGGTAGGGAGACCCAGTACTTC	CASSWRGRETQYF
TRBV11-2	-	-	TRBJ1-2	TGTGCCAGCAGCTTTGGGGGCAGGGACGGCTACACCTTC	CASSFGGRDGYTF
TRBV11-1	-	-	TRBJ2-7	TGTGCCAGCAGCTCTCAATACGGGAGTGATGAGCAGTACTTC	CASSSQYGSDEQYF
TRBV9	-	-	TRBJ2-7	TGTGCCAGCAGCCAGTTGCCGGGTTCCTACGAGCAGTACTTC	CASSQLPGSYEQYF